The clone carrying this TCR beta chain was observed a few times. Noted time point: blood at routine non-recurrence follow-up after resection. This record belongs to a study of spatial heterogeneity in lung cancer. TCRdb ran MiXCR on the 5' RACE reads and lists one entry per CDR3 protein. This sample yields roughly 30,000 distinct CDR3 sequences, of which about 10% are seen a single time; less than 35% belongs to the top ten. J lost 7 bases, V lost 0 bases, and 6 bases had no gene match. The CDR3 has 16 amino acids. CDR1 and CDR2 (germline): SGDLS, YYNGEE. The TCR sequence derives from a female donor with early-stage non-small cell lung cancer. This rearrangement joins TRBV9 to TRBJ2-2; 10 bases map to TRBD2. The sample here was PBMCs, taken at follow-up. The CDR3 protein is CASSVVAGGVGGELFF. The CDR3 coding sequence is TGTGCCAGCAGCGTAGTAGCGGGGGGCGTCGGCGGGGAGCTGTTTTTT.